One and the same sample provided the 15 T cell receptor beta chains below, sequenced in a study of shared clonotypes between healthy human individuals. Only in-frame clones appear in the TCRdb table, and some are missing; sequencing was by immunoSEQ multiplex PCR. The sample yields 2 million to 2.5 million clones, around 95% seen once. Sample: naive CD4+ T cells sorted from blood. The subset is: CD45RA+ positively selected. These receptors all come from a man younger than 35 in good health.

This clone was observed a single time. The chain couples TRBV5-1 to TRBJ2-1, with D possibly being TRBD2 (7 bases). V was shortened by 0 bases and J by 8 bases, with 15 bases between the two germline ends. The CDR3 runs to 15 residues. Germline V lookup: CDR1 SGHRS, CDR2 YFSETQ. The CDR3 loop reads CASSLANTGRDEQFF. In nucleotides, the CDR3 is TGCGCCAGCAGCTTGGCCAATACAGGGAGGGATGAGCAGTTCTTC.

This sequence joins TRBV7-2 and TRBJ2-5; unclear D gene. The CDR3 is made up of 16 amino acids. Trimming shortened V by 5 bases and J by 4 bases, and 20 bases separated the two germline ends. The germline V gene has CDR1 SGHTA and CDR2 FQGNSA. The chain's CDR3 is CASSPGVGLRLETQYF. DNA of the CDR3: TGTGCCAGCAGCCCAGGCGTGGGGTTGAGATTAGAGACCCAGTACTTC.

The gene calls are TRBV27 and TRBJ1-5; D is undetermined. With 5 bases removed from V and 2 bases from J, the gap between germline ends came to 16 bases. Germline lookup yields CDR1 MNHEY and CDR2 SMNVEV (reference sequence). This CDR3 spans 16 amino acids. CDR3 coding DNA: TGTGCCAGCAGTCCCTACCGGTTAGAGGGCAATCAGCCCCAGCATTTT. Amino acid sequence: CASSPYRLEGNQPQHF.

The chain has TRBV2 and TRBJ2-7; 9 bases line up with TRBD1. The J segment lost 6 bases and the V segment lost 2 bases, leaving 14 bases of the junction unmatched. Germline V CDR1 and CDR2: SNHLY, FYNNEI. The CDR3 runs 17 residues. In nucleotides, the CDR3 is TGTGCCAGCAGTGAACTACAGGGGGCGGCTTGGGTTTTCGAGCAGTACTTC. It is translated as CASSELQGAAWVFEQYF.

The genes are TRBV9 and TRBJ1-3, with D perhaps matching TRBD1 (6 bases). V was shortened by 4 bases and J by 1 base, with 9 bases between the two germline ends. This CDR3 is 14 amino acids long. Germline-derived CDR1 and CDR2 are SGDLS and YYNGEE. The CDR3 sequence is CASSLGTSGNTIYF. In DNA form, the CDR3 reads TGTGCCAGCAGCCTCGGGACATCTGGAAACACCATATATTTT. Full variable domain (outside the CDR3, taken from reference TRBV9 and TRBJ1-3): DSGVTQTPKHLITATGQRVTLRCSPRSGDLSVYWYQQSLDQGLQFLIQYYNGEERAKGNILERFSAQQFPDLHSELNLSSLELGDSALYFCASSLGTSGNTIYFGEGSWLTVV.

This chain joins TRBV2 and TRBJ1-1; unclear D gene. The CDR3 has 14 amino acids. The germline V gene has CDR1 SNHLY and CDR2 FYNNEI. The V end was cut by 5 bases, the J end by 0 bases, with 10 bases between. The CDR3 protein is CASSLNGMNTEAFF. CDR3 nucleotide sequence: TGTGCCAGCAGTCTTAATGGGATGAACACTGAAGCTTTCTTT.

CDR3 amino acids: CASSSNGGRVYNEQFF. DNA of the CDR3: TGTGCCAGCAGCTCCAACGGCGGGAGGGTTTACAATGAGCAGTTCTTC. This chain uses TRBV11-2 with TRBJ2-1; 9 nucleotides match TRBD2. Losses at the gene ends were 4 bases for V and 4 bases for J; bases not matched to a gene: 8. Germline assignment: CDR1 SGHAT and CDR2 FQNNGV. The CDR3 consists of 16 residues.

J is TRBJ2-2 and V is TRBV18, with D unresolved. V was pared by 3 bases and J by 7 bases, with 9 bases between. The CDR3 is 13 amino acids. Germline V gene sequence: CDR1 KGHSH, CDR2 LQKENI. In DNA, the CDR3 is TGTGCCAGCTCACCCCGCCGTAGCGGGGAGCTGTTTTTT. It translates to CASSPRRSGELFF. The entire variable domain, with the rest obtained from reference TRBV18 and TRBJ2-2, is as follows: NAGVMQNPRHLVRRRGQEARLRCSPMKGHSHVYWYRQLPEEGLKFMVYLQKENIIDESGMPKERFSAEFPKEGPSILRIQQVVRGDSAAYFCASSPRRSGELFFGEGSRLTVL.

This chain uses TRBV9 with TRBJ2-7; tentatively, D is TRBD1 or TRBD2 (5 bases each). Trimming took off 4 bases at V and 0 bases at J, with 11 bases between the two ends. The CDR3 has 14 residues. The germline CDR1 and CDR2 sequences are SGDLS and YYNGEE. CDR3 DNA sequence: TGTGCCAGCAGCCTTAGGGACGGCTCCTACGAGCAGTACTTC. Translation: CASSLRDGSYEQYF. The full variable domain, completed using reference TRBV9 and TRBJ2-7, is DSGVTQTPKHLITATGQRVTLRCSPRSGDLSVYWYQQSLDQGLQFLIQYYNGEERAKGNILERFSAQQFPDLHSELNLSSLELGDSALYFCASSLRDGSYEQYFGPGTRLTVT.

The CDR3 is CASSEGVINYGYTF. CDR3 bases: TGTGCCAGCTCAGAGGGGGTTATCAACTATGGCTACACCTTC. The chain carries TRBV18 and TRBJ1-2, with a tentative D call TRBD1 (6 bases). Trimming cost V 5 bases and J 2 bases, with 12 bases left between them. The CDR3 has 14 amino acids. Per germline, CDR1 KGHSH and CDR2 LQKENI.

CDR3 sequence: CATSLRDLYEQYF. DNA of the CDR3: TGTGCCACCTCCCTAAGGGATCTCTACGAGCAGTACTTC. The chain employs TRBV10-3 and TRBJ2-7; D uncertain. Trimming took off 10 bases at V and 3 bases at J, with 16 bases between the two ends. The CDR3 is made up of 13 amino acids. The germline gives CDR1 ENHRY, CDR2 SYGVKD.

The chain combines TRBV7-9 with TRBJ1-2; 8 bases align to TRBD1. The CDR3 is 15 amino acids. J gave up 3 bases and V 5 bases, and 8 bases lay outside the gene matches. Germline V gives CDR1 SEHNR, CDR2 FQNEAQ (reference sequence). CDR3 amino acids: CASSPPRTGHYGYTF. The CDR3 coding sequence is TGTGCCAGCAGCCCCCCCCGGACAGGGCACTATGGCTACACCTTC.

This chain joins TRBV25-1 and TRBJ2-1, with D perhaps given as TRBD1 or TRBD2 (5 bases each). The V gene lost 4 bases and the J gene lost 6 bases, with 19 bases spanning the gap. Germline loops: CDR1 MGHDK, CDR2 SYGVNS. The CDR3 covers 16 residues. CDR3 nucleotide sequence: TGTGCCAGCAGTGTGCCACGGGGCCTCTACCCCAATGAGCAGTTCTTC. Its protein is CASSVPRGLYPNEQFF.

The chain is built from TRBV6-6 and TRBJ2-7; 7 bases match TRBD2. With V trimmed by 3 bases and J by 3 bases, 11 bases remained unmatched. CDR3 length: 16 amino acids. The germline V gene has CDR1 MNHNY and CDR2 SVGAGI (reference sequence). The CDR3 DNA sequence: TGTGCCAGCAGTTATAGCAGGAGCTCGGGGGGCTACGAGCAGTACTTC. The encoded protein is CASSYSRSSGGYEQYF.

The chain has TRBV5-4 and TRBJ1-1, with 9 bases fitting TRBD1. The ends lost 3 bases at V and 4 bases at J; junction bases unmatched: 7. CDR3 length: 15 residues. Germline V lookup: CDR1 SGHNT, CDR2 YYREEE (reference sequence). CDR3 amino acids: CASSSKKTGGTEAFF. The CDR3 DNA follows: TGTGCCAGCAGCTCGAAGAAGACAGGGGGCACTGAAGCTTTCTTT.